One T cell receptor beta chain is described in this entry. CDR1 is SGHAT and CDR2 is FQNNGV in the germline V gene. The CDR3 sequence is 17 residues long. J gave up 0 bases and V 0 bases, and 4 bases lay outside the gene matches. Only in-frame clones appear in the TCRdb table, and some are missing; sequencing was by immunoSEQ multiplex PCR. The sample yields more than 80,000 clones, approximately 94% seen once. These data come from a study of OX40 agonist ivuxolimab in advanced cancers. The source was CD4+ or CD8+ T cells sorted from blood, collected in a trial of the OX40 agonist ivuxolimab. V gene TRBV11-2 combines with J gene TRBJ2-1; TRBD2 aligns across 8 bases. This receptor was obtained from an adult with an advanced solid tumor such as melanoma, head and neck, liver or kidney cancer. CDR3 loop: CASSLDPRGGSYNEQFF. CDR3 nucleotides: TGTGCCAGCAGCTTAGATCCTCGGGGGGGCTCCTACAATGAGCAGTTCTTC.